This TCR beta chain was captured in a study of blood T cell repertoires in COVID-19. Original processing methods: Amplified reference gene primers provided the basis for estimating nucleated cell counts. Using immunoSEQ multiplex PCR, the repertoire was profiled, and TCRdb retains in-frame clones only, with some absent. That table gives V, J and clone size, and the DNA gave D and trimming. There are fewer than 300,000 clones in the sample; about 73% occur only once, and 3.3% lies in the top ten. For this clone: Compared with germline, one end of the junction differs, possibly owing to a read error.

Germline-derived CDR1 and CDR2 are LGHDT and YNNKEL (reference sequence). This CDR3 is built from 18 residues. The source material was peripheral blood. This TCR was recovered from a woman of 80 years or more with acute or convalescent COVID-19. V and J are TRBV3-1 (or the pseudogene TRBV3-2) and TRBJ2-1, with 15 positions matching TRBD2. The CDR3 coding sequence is TGTGCCAGCAGCAAAGACGGGACTAGCGGGAGGTCCTACAATGAGCAGTTCTTC. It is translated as CASSKDGTSGRSYNEQFF.